The clone carrying this TCR beta chain was detected only once. This CDR3 spans 13 amino acids. Losses at the gene ends were 2 bases for V and 10 bases for J; bases not matched to a gene: 5. CDR1 and CDR2 from the germline V gene are MNHEY and SVGAGI. While infection was still active, Seattle patients were enrolled and then followed longitudinally. Original analysis: Amplifying reference gene primers gave estimates of nucleated cell counts. Here immunoSEQ multiplex PCR was the method, and the copy in TCRdb shows in-frame clones only, minus some. V, J and clone size derive from that table, while D and trimming were established from the DNA sequence. The profile shows fewer than 70,000 clones, around four fifths of them singletons. This sample was taken from a study of blood T cell repertoires in COVID-19. The wider study: Samples taken during acute and convalescent COVID-19 were collected in the United States, Italy and Spain. Nucleic acid was either cDNA or gDNA, and it came from T cells, B-cell-depleted T cells, or PBMCs.

The specimen sequenced was peripheral blood. V usage is TRBV6-5 and J usage is TRBJ1-5, with 7 bases lining up with TRBD1. This sequence originates from a man aged 30-40 years with COVID-19, enrolled during active disease. The CDR3 coding sequence is TGTGCCAGCAGTTACGGGGCAGGGGGTCCCCAGCATTTT. Residues: CASSYGAGGPQHF.